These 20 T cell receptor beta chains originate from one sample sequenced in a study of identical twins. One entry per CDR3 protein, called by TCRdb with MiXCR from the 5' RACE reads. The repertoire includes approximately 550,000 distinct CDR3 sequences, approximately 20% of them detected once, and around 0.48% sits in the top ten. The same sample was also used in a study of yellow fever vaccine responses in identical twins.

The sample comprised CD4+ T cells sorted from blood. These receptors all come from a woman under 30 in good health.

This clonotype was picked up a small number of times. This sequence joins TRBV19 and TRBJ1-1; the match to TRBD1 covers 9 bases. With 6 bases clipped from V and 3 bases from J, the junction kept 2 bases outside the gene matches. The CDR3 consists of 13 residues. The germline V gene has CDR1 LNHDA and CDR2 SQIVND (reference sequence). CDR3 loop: CASRGQGYTEAFF. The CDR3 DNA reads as TGTGCCAGTAGGGGACAGGGTTACACTGAAGCTTTCTTT.

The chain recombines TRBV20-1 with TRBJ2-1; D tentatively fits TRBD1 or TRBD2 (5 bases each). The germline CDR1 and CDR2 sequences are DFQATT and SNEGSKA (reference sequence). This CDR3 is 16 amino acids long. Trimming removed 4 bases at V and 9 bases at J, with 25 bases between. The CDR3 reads CSATHPKGQGGSEQFF. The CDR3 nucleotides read TGCAGTGCTACCCATCCTAAGGGGCAGGGTGGGAGTGAGCAGTTCTTC.

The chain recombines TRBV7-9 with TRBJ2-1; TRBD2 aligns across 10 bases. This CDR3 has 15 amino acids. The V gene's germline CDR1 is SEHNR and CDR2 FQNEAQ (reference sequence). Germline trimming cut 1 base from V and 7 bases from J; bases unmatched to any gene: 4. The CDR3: CASSLVTSGINEQFF. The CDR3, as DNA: TGTGCCAGCAGCTTAGTCACTAGCGGGATAAATGAGCAGTTCTTC.

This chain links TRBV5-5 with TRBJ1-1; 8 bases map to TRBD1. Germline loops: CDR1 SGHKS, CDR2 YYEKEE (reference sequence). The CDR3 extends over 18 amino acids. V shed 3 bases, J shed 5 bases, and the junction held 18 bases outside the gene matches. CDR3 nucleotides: TGTGCCAGCAGCTCACGCAGGACAGGGTATTCGTCGAGGACTGAAGCTTTCTTT. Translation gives CASSSRRTGYSSRTEAFF.

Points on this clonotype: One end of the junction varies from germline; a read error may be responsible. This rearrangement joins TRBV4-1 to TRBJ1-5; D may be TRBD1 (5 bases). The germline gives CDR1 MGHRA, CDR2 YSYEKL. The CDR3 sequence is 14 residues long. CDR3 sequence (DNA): TGTGCCAGCAGCCAAGTCGGGGGGAATCAGCCCCAGCATTTT. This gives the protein CASSQVGGNQPQHF.

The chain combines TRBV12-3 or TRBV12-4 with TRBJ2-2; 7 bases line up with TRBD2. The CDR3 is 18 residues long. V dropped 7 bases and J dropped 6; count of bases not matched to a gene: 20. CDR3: CASTSDGWGRAMAGELFF. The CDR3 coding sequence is TGTGCCAGCACTTCAGACGGATGGGGGAGGGCTATGGCCGGGGAGCTGTTTTTT.

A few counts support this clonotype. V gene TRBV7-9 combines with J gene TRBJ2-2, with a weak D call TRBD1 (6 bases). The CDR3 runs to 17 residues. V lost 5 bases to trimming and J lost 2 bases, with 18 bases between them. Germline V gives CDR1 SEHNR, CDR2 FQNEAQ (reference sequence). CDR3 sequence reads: CASSPPARQVNTGELFF. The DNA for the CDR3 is TGTGCCAGCAGCCCGCCCGCTAGACAGGTTAACACCGGGGAGCTGTTTTTT.

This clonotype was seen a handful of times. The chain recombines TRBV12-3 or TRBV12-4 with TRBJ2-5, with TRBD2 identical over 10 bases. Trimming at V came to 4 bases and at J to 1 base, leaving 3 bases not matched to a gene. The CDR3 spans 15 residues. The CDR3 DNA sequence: TGTGCCAGCAGTTATGCTAGCGGGGGCCAAGAGACCCAGTACTTC. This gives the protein CASSYASGGQETQYF.

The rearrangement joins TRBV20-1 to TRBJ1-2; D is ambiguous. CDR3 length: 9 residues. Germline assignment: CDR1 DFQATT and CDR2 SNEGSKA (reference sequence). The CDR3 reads CSPINGYTF. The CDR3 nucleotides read TGCAGCCCGATTAATGGCTACACCTTC.

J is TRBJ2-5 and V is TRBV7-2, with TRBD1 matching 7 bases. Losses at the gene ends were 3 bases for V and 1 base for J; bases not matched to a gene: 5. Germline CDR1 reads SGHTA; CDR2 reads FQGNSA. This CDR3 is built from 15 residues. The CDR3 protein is CASSFYRGLQETQYF. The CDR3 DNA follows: TGTGCCAGCAGCTTTTACAGGGGCCTCCAAGAGACCCAGTACTTC.

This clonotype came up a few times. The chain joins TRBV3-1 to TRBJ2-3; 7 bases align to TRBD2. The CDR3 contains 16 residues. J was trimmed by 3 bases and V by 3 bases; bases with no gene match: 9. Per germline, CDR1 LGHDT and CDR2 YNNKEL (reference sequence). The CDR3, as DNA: TGTGCCAGCAGCCAGGGCTCAAGCGGGGTGACAGATACGCAGTATTTT. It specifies CASSQGSSGVTDTQYF.

CDR3 nucleotide sequence: TGCAGTGCTAGTTTGGCAGGGATGCGCTCTTCACCCCTCCACTTT. Protein: CSASLAGMRSSPLHF. The chain employs TRBV20-1 and TRBJ1-6; maybe TRBD1 (5 bases). The CDR3 totals 15 residues. Trimming took off 3 bases at V and 9 bases at J, with 18 bases between the two ends. Germline loops: CDR1 DFQATT, CDR2 SNEGSKA (reference sequence).

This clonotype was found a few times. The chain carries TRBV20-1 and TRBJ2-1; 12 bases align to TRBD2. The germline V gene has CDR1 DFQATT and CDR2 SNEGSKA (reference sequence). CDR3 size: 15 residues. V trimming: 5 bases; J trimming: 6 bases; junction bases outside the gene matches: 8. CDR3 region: CSAGPSGRALNEQFF. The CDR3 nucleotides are TGCAGTGCTGGACCTAGCGGGAGGGCCCTCAATGAGCAGTTCTTC.

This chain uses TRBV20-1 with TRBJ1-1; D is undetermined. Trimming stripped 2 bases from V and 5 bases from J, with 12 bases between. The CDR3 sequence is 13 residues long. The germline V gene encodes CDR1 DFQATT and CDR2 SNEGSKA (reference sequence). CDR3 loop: CSARPPGETEAFF. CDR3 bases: TGCAGTGCTAGACCCCCCGGGGAAACTGAAGCTTTCTTT.

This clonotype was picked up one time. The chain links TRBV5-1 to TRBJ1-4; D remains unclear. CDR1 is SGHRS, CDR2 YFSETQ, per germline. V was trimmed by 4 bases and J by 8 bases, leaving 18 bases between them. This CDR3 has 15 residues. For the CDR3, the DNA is TGCGCCAGCAGCCGGAGGTCGGATATCGAGGAAAAACTGTTTTTT. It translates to CASSRRSDIEEKLFF.

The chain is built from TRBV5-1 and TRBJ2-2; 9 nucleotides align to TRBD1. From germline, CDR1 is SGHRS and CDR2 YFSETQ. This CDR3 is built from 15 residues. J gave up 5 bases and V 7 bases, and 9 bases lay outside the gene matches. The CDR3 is CASRQQGAGTGELFF. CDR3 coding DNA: TGCGCCAGCCGCCAACAGGGGGCGGGGACCGGGGAGCTGTTTTTT. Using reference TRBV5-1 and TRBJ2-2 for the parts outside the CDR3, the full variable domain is KAGVTQTPRYLIKTRGQQVTLSCSPISGHRSVSWYQQTPGQGLQFLFEYFSETQRNKGNFPGRFSGRQFSNSRSEMNVSTLELGDSALYLCASRQQGAGTGELFFGEGSRLTVL.

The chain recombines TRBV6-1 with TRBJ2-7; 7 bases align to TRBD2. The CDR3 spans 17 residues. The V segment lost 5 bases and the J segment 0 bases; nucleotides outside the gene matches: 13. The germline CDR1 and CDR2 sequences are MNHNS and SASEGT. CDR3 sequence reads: CASSQGLSGRSSYEQYF. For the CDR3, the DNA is TGTGCCAGCAGTCAGGGCCTATCCGGGAGGAGCTCCTACGAGCAGTACTTC.

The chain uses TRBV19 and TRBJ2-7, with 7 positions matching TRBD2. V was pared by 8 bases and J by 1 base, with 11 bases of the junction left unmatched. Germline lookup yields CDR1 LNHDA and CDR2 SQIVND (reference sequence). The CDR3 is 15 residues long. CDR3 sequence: CASSKARETSYEQYF. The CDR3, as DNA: TGTGCCAGTTCAAAAGCGCGGGAGACTTCCTACGAGCAGTACTTC.

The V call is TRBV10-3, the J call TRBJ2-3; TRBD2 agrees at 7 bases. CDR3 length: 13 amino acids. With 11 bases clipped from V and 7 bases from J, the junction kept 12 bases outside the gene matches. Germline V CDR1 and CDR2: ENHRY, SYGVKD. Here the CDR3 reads CASRKSGDYTQYF. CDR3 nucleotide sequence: TGTGCCTCGCGTAAGAGCGGGGACTATACGCAGTATTTT.

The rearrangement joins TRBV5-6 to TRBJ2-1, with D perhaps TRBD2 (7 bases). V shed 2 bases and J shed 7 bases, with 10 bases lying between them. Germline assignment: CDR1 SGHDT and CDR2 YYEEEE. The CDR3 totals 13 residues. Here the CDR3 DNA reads TGTGCCAGCAGCTTAAGGGGGGGAAATGAGCAGTTCTTC. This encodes CASSLRGGNEQFF. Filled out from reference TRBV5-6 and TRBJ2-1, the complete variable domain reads DAGVTQSPTHLIKTRGQQVTLRCSPKSGHDTVSWYQQALGQGPQFIFQYYEEEERQRGNFPDRFSGHQFPNYSSELNVNALLLGDSALYLCASSLRGGNEQFFGPGTRLTVL.